Presented here are 2 T cell receptor beta chains from one specimen sequenced in a study of monozygotic twins with cystic fibrosis. Clones were read by immunoSEQ multiplex PCR, and TCRdb kept only the in-frame ones, dropping some. The sample yields fewer than 20,000 clones, 95% to 97% seen once. The sample comprised blood. These receptors all stem from a woman aged 25 to 39 with cystic fibrosis.

The genes are TRBV10-3 and TRBJ1-2; no definite D call. The CDR3 covers 13 residues. V lost 0 bases and J 4 bases, leaving 6 bases between the germline ends. The germline CDR1 and CDR2 sequences are ENHRY and SYGVKD. The DNA for the CDR3 is TGTGCCATCAGTGAGTCCAGAAGCTATGGCTACACCTTC. This codes for CAISESRSYGYTF.

The chain employs TRBV7-9 and TRBJ1-1; possibly TRBD1 for D (5 bases). The CDR3 consists of 11 residues. The V end was cut by 10 bases, the J end by 2 bases, with 8 bases between. Germline V lookup: CDR1 SEHNR, CDR2 FQNEAQ (reference sequence). CDR3 bases: TGTGCCACGAGGGGAAACACTGAAGCTTTCTTT. Its protein is CATRGNTEAFF.